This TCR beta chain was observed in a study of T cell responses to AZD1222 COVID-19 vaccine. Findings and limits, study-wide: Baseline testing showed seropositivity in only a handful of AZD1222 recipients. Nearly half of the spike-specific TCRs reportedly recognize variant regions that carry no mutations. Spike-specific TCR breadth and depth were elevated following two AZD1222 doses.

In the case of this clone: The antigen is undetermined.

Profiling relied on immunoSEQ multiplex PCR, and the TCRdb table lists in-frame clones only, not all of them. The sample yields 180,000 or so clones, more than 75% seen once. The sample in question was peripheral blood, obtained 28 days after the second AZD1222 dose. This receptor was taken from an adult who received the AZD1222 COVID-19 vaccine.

The CDR3 loop is CASSLRWDNEQFF. The CDR3 coding sequence is TGTGCCAGCAGTTTACGGTGGGACAATGAGCAGTTCTTC. V usage is TRBV28 and J usage is TRBJ2-1; the D is unclear. Per the germline V gene, CDR1 is MDHEN and CDR2 is SYDVKM. The CDR3 spans 13 residues. Trimming took 2 bases from V and 5 from J, leaving 7 bases between them.